This T cell receptor beta chain appears in the sequencing data of a study of cytotoxic CD8 clonotypes in ibrutinib-treated CLL. General observations from the study: Private clonotypes, not public ones, expanded at ibrutinib response.

Clones were read by immunoSEQ multiplex PCR, and TCRdb kept only the in-frame ones, dropping some. The table lists some 30,000 clones, about three quarters of them singletons. In the case of this clone: Its antigen is unidentified.

The CDR3 runs to 13 residues. Looked up from germline, CDR1 is SGHTA and CDR2 is FQGTGA. The V and J ends lost 3 bases and 7 bases respectively, with 13 bases between them. The receptor's source is a human donor with chronic lymphocytic leukemia. Sequences were derived from PBMCs, sampled after 36 months of ibrutinib treatment. This chain joins TRBV7-3 and TRBJ2-7; D uncertain. CDR3 DNA: TGTGCCAGCAGCTTCGGGCCCGGCTTAGAGCAGTACTTC. Translated: CASSFGPGLEQYF.